A single sample gave rise to the 5 T cell receptor beta chains below, sequenced in a study of cytomegalovirus exposure and HLA in healthy donors. Data came from immunoSEQ multiplex PCR; TCRdb stores just in-frame clones and leaves some out. This sample has about 43,000 clones, with about 90% found just once. Source material: PBMCs. The receptors originated from a man aged 18 to 29 in good health and CMV-seronegative.

The chain combines TRBV28 with TRBJ2-3; 7 positions agree with TRBD2. Germline values: CDR1 MDHEN, CDR2 SYDVKM. This CDR3 contains 16 residues. J was trimmed by 0 bases and V by 8 bases; bases with no gene match: 11. The CDR3 spells CASPPGLAESTDTQYF. The CDR3 nucleotides read TGTGCCAGCCCGCCGGGGCTAGCGGAGAGCACAGATACGCAGTATTTT.

V is TRBV5-1 and J is TRBJ2-5; TRBD1 might be the D (6 bases). The CDR3 runs to 14 residues. Trimming shortened V by 3 bases and J by 1 base, and 10 bases separated the two germline ends. Germline values: CDR1 SGHRS, CDR2 YFSETQ. CDR3 bases: TGCGCCAGCAGCTACAGGACAGTCCAAGAGACCCAGTACTTC. This encodes CASSYRTVQETQYF.

This clone was seen only a few times. J is TRBJ2-6 and V is TRBV5-4; possibly TRBD2 for D (6 bases). This CDR3 spans 17 amino acids. V was cut by 4 bases and J by 2 bases, with 16 bases left in between. Per the germline V gene, CDR1 is SGHNT and CDR2 is YYREEE (reference sequence). CDR3 DNA sequence: TGTGCCAGCAGCCGAGGGAATCTAGCGACTGGGGCCAACGTCCTGACTTTC. Its protein product is CASSRGNLATGANVLTF.

The rearrangement joins TRBV7-3 to TRBJ2-3, with D tentatively TRBD1 (5 bases). Germline CDR1 reads SGHTA; CDR2 reads FQGTGA. The CDR3 totals 15 residues. V lost 3 bases, J lost 3 bases, and 13 bases lay in between. The CDR3 coding sequence is TGTGCCAGCAGCTTTTCTGCAGGGAAGACAGATACGCAGTATTTT. Its protein is CASSFSAGKTDTQYF.

The rearrangement links TRBV5-4 to TRBJ2-4; tentatively, D is TRBD2 (6 bases). The CDR3 runs to 19 residues. Trimming stripped 4 bases from V and 3 bases from J, with 26 bases between. Germline-derived CDR1 and CDR2 are SGHNT and YYREEE (reference sequence). CDR3 loop: CASSKGPSEIGLVKNIQYF. CDR3 coding DNA: TGTGCCAGCAGCAAGGGCCCTAGCGAAATCGGCTTAGTCAAAAACATTCAGTACTTC.